This T cell receptor beta chain was sequenced during a study of response to subunit inactivated influenza vaccine. The study's findings and limits: There was a suggestion from the authors that each seasonal influenza vaccination recruits few new T cells.

Only a few counts were recorded for this clonotype. The antigen remains undetermined. The CDR3 consists of 15 residues. Trimming cost V 4 bases and J 8 bases; bases outside gene matches: 8. Each CDR3 protein is one row after TCRdb ran MiXCR on the RT-PCR reads. The table includes approximately 520,000 distinct CDR3 sequences, 16% detected once. This clonotype originated in a man aged 50-75 years who received an inactivated influenza vaccine. The sample consisted of CD4+ T cells sorted from PBMCs, taken roughly 24 months after vaccination. The chain joins TRBV12-3 or TRBV12-4 to TRBJ1-4; TRBD1 matches 9 bases. CDR3 amino acids: CASSSTGDRVEKLFF. CDR3 in DNA: TGTGCCAGCAGTTCAACGGGGGACAGGGTGGAAAAACTGTTTTTT.